A selection of T cell receptor beta chains follows, all from one sample in a study of OX40 agonist ivuxolimab in advanced cancers. Method: immunoSEQ multiplex PCR; TCRdb's copy keeps in-frame clones and lacks some. The sample includes around 15,000 clones, 90% to 95% of them seen just once. The sequencing here drew on CD4+ or CD8+ T cells sorted from blood, taken in a trial of the OX40 agonist ivuxolimab. All receptors derive from an adult with an advanced solid tumor such as melanoma, head and neck, liver or kidney cancer. Both conserved end residues are part of each CDR3. A D gene is named only where the DNA matches it firmly. Expanded clones are given a class, and other clones once, few, many or no size at all.

cdr3_nt cdr3_aa j_call v_call clone_size d_call
TGTGCCAGCACCTTCCGTACATCGACCACTGAAGCTTTCTTT CASTFRTSTTEAFF TRBJ1-1 TRBV7-2 NA NA
TGTGCCAGCAGCCCTTCTGCCTATCAGCCCCAGCATTTT CASSPSAYQPQHF TRBJ1-5 TRBV14 NA NA
TGTGCCAGCTCACGGGGGGCGAGTATCGGTCAGCCCCAGCATTTT CASSRGASIGQPQHF TRBJ1-5 TRBV27 NA NA
TGTGCCAGTAGTATCGGCGGTCCATGGGGGGACAGGATATATTTT CASSIGGPWGDRIYF TRBJ1-3 TRBV19 NA TRBD1
TGTGCCACCTGGCTCGGACTAGCGGGAGTCTTTGAGCAGTTCTTC CATWLGLAGVFEQFF TRBJ2-1 TRBV10-3 NA TRBD2
TGTGCCAGCAGCTCGTCCTATGACAGGGGTCGGAACACTGAAGCTTTCTTT CASSSSYDRGRNTEAFF TRBJ1-1 TRBV11-3 NA TRBD1
TGTGCCAGCGGGACAGACCCCTATAGCAATCAGCCCCAGCATTTT CASGTDPYSNQPQHF TRBJ1-5 TRBV21-1 NA NA
TGTGCCAGCAGCGTAGTCAGGGGGGCCTATGGCTACACCTTC CASSVVRGAYGYTF TRBJ1-2 TRBV9 NA TRBD1
TGTGCCACCAGCAGGAAGGGGGGGGACCATCAGCCCCAGCATTTT CATSRKGGDHQPQHF TRBJ1-5 TRBV15 NA NA
TGTGCCAGCAGCGGTAGACTGATCTCCTACGAGCAGTACTTC CASSGRLISYEQYF TRBJ2-7 TRBV11-2 NA NA
TGTGCCAGCAGCTTGGTGGCCACTGAAGCTTTCTTT CASSLVATEAFF TRBJ1-1 TRBV11-3 few NA
TGTGCCAGTAGTGCAGGGACAGGGGTGAGTGGCTACACCTTC CASSAGTGVSGYTF TRBJ1-2 TRBV19 NA TRBD1
TGTGCCAGCTCCACGACAGGGGGGTATGAAGCTTTCTTT CASSTTGGYEAFF TRBJ1-1 TRBV18 once TRBD1
TGTGCCAGTAGTACTCGGGACAGTCCTTCCTACGAGCAGTACTTC CASSTRDSPSYEQYF TRBJ2-7 TRBV19 NA TRBD1
TGTGCCAGCAGTTCCCCCTCGGGGGAGCAGTACTTC CASSSPSGEQYF TRBJ2-7 TRBV27 NA NA
TGTGCCTGGAGTGTAAAAGATGGGACTGAAGCTTTCTTT CAWSVKDGTEAFF TRBJ1-1 TRBV30 NA NA
TGTGCCAGCAGTTTGGGGGTGAACACCGGGGAGCTGTTTTTT CASSLGVNTGELFF TRBJ2-2 TRBV27 NA NA
TGTGCCAGCACCTCACAGGGATTAAACACTGAAGCTTTCTTT CASTSQGLNTEAFF TRBJ1-1 TRBV21-1 NA NA
TGTGCCAGCAGCTTAGAGACCGGACAGGGGTACGAGCAGTACTTC CASSLETGQGYEQYF TRBJ2-7 TRBV11-2 NA TRBD1
TGTGCCAGCAGACCCCGACGGGAGGCCTCCTACGAGCAGTACTTC CASRPRREASYEQYF TRBJ2-7 TRBV28 NA TRBD2
TGTGCCAGCAGCCTTTCGGGGGGGGCAAATCAGCCCCAGCATTTT CASSLSGGANQPQHF TRBJ1-5 TRBV9 once NA
TGTGCCAGCAGCCTACTAGCGGGGGATAACCCTAATGAGCAGTTCTTC CASSLLAGDNPNEQFF TRBJ2-1 TRBV11-3 NA TRBD2
TGTGCCACCAAGCAGGGCGGCAATGAGCAGTTCTTC CATKQGGNEQFF TRBJ2-1 TRBV27 NA NA
TGTGCCAGCAGCTATCTTTACGAGCAGTACTTC CASSYLYEQYF TRBJ2-7 TRBV5-4 NA NA
TGTGCCAGCAGTTTCGGGACAGGTGGAGGCTACACCTTC CASSFGTGGGYTF TRBJ1-2 TRBV6-5 NA TRBD1
TGCGCCAGCAGTGATGTTTTGAACACTGAAGCTTTCTTT CASSDVLNTEAFF TRBJ1-1 TRBV10-1 NA NA
TGTGCCAGTAGTATAGTCCACAGGGGCAATCAGCCCCAGCATTTT CASSIVHRGNQPQHF TRBJ1-5 TRBV19 once NA